The 26 T cell receptor beta chains below were found in one sample sequenced in a study of T cell responses to AZD1222 COVID-19 vaccine. Assay used: immunoSEQ multiplex PCR; TCRdb lists only in-frame clones, some missing. The sample has about 78,000 clones, approximately 90% seen once; the top ten hold 2.5% to 4%. This sample comprised peripheral blood, obtained 28 days after the second AZD1222 dose. Receptors were obtained from an adult who received the AZD1222 COVID-19 vaccine.

This chain links TRBV5-4 with TRBJ1-1; D perhaps matches TRBD1 (5 bases). The V gene's germline CDR1 is SGHNT and CDR2 YYREEE (reference sequence). This CDR3 region has 13 residues. V lost 9 bases and J 4 bases, leaving 16 bases between the germline ends. This chain's CDR3 is CATVTGGGTEAFF. As DNA, the CDR3 is TGTGCCACAGTTACTGGGGGGGGCACTGAAGCTTTCTTT.

This clone appeared a single time. The same CDR3 arises from other DNA sequences in this sample as well. J is TRBJ1-5 and V is TRBV27; the D gene is possibly TRBD1 (5 bases). V lost 2 bases, J lost 4 bases, and 6 bases lay in between. Per the germline V gene, CDR1 is MNHEY and CDR2 is SMNVEV (reference sequence). There are 13 residues in the CDR3. The CDR3 coding sequence is TGTGCCAGCAGTTTACGGGGGAATCAGCCCCAGCATTTT. Its protein product is CASSLRGNQPQHF.

Here the CDR3 DNA reads TGTGCCAGCAGTCCCTCAGCCGGCTACGAGCAGTACTTC. Amino acid sequence: CASSPSAGYEQYF. The genes are TRBV12-3 or TRBV12-4 and TRBJ2-7; D gene ambiguous. V gave up 5 bases and J gave up 3 bases, with 11 bases separating them. This CDR3 has 13 amino acids.

The CDR3 is CASSLAQGGNTEAFF. The CDR3 DNA is TGCGCCAGCAGCTTGGCTCAGGGGGGGAACACTGAAGCTTTCTTT. The chain carries TRBV5-1 and TRBJ1-1, with 7 bases lining up with TRBD1. With 0 bases clipped from V and 1 base from J, the junction kept 3 bases outside the gene matches. This CDR3 region has 15 residues. Germline CDR1 is SGHRS and CDR2 is YFSETQ.

The gene calls are TRBV9 and TRBJ2-2; D is possibly TRBD1 (6 bases). This CDR3 region has 14 residues. Trimming removed 0 bases at V and 6 bases at J, with 9 bases between. The germline V gene encodes CDR1 SGDLS and CDR2 YYNGEE. As DNA, the CDR3 is TGTGCCAGCAGCGTAGTAGGGGGACCCGGGGAGCTGTTTTTT. It encodes CASSVVGGPGELFF.

There are a few counts of this clone. The DNA for the CDR3 is TGTGCCAGCAGTCAAGGTGGGAGAGCCTACGAGCAGTACTTC. As protein: CASSQGGRAYEQYF. This sequence joins TRBV2 and TRBJ2-7, with D maybe TRBD2 (5 bases). Germline V CDR1 and CDR2: SNHLY, FYNNEI. The length of the CDR3 is 14 residues. Trimming removed 5 bases at V and 2 bases at J, with 13 bases between.

V gene TRBV28 combines with J gene TRBJ2-5, with TRBD1 as a possible D gene (5 bases). CDR3 length: 14 residues. Germline V gene lookup returns CDR1 MDHEN and CDR2 SYDVKM. Trimming shortened V by 5 bases and J by 4 bases, and 14 bases separated the two germline ends. The CDR3 region has the DNA TGTGCCAGCAGTGCGCAGGGTTTGGGAGAGACCCAGTACTTC. Translation gives CASSAQGLGETQYF.

The chain recombines TRBV12-3 or TRBV12-4 with TRBJ2-5; D not resolved. This CDR3 contains 12 residues. Deletions cut 5 bases from V and 5 bases from J, with 9 bases between. The CDR3 here is CASSPNEETQYF. The CDR3 nucleotides read TGTGCCAGCAGTCCCAACGAGGAGACCCAGTACTTC.

In this sample, this clone turned up a few times. The V call is TRBV27, the J call TRBJ2-5; 9 bases match TRBD2. With 5 bases clipped from V and 5 bases from J, the junction kept 9 bases outside the gene matches. The CDR3 is made up of 15 amino acids. Germline V gene data show CDR1 as MNHEY and CDR2 as SMNVEV (reference sequence). CDR3 bases: TGTGCCAGCAGTCCGCGGGGGGGCATTTGGGAGACCCAGTACTTC. Translating it yields CASSPRGGIWETQYF.

The J gene is TRBJ2-1, the V gene TRBV5-4, with no clear D. This CDR3 contains 13 residues. Trimming removed 4 bases at V and 10 bases at J, with 15 bases between. CDR1 and CDR2 (germline): SGHNT, YYREEE (reference sequence). CDR3 in amino acids: CASSVPIDGEQFF. CDR3 nucleotide sequence: TGTGCCAGCAGCGTCCCAATTGACGGGGAGCAGTTCTTC.

This chain joins TRBV6-6 and TRBJ1-4; unclear D gene. The germline V gene encodes CDR1 MNHNY and CDR2 SVGAGI (reference sequence). With 6 bases removed from V and 7 bases from J, the gap between germline ends came to 15 bases. This CDR3 has 14 residues. The CDR3 loop is CASSPRPVPEKLFF. DNA for the CDR3: TGTGCCAGCAGCCCGAGACCGGTCCCTGAAAAACTGTTTTTT.

This chain uses TRBV28 with TRBJ2-3; 7 positions match TRBD2. The CDR3 runs 15 residues. V was pared by 8 bases and J by 3 bases, with 11 bases of the junction left unmatched. CDR1 is MDHEN, CDR2 SYDVKM, per germline. The CDR3 DNA follows: TGTGCCAGCGTATCGGGAGGACTTAGGACAGATACGCAGTATTTT. It translates to CASVSGGLRTDTQYF.

V is TRBV24-1 and J is TRBJ2-1; a possible D gene is TRBD1 (5 bases). Trimming cost V 3 bases and J 9 bases, with 11 bases left between them. CDR3 length: 13 amino acids. Germline V gives CDR1 KGHDR, CDR2 SFDVKD. As DNA, the CDR3 is TGTGCCACCAGTGATGGGGCTTTAGGTGAGCAGTTCTTC. Protein product: CATSDGALGEQFF.

The chain joins TRBV21-1 to TRBJ2-3. TRBV21-1 is given as a pseudogene. The CDR3 contains 13 residues. The CDR3 DNA reads as TGTGCCAGCAGCAAAGGGTGCACAGATACGCAGTATTTT. It yields the protein CASSKGCTDTQYF.

The chain uses TRBV2 and TRBJ2-1; no firm D call. CDR3 length equals 12 residues. Germline lookup yields CDR1 SNHLY and CDR2 FYNNEI. V was shortened by 1 base and J by 13 bases, with 11 bases between the two germline ends. The CDR3 region is CASSEGTKAQFF. The CDR3 bases are TGTGCCAGCAGTGAAGGTACCAAGGCACAGTTCTTC.

The genes are TRBV19 and TRBJ1-1; tentative D call: TRBD1 (6 bases). The V gene's germline CDR1 is LNHDA and CDR2 SQIVND (reference sequence). V lost 10 bases and J lost 5, with 17 bases in between. The CDR3 extends over 13 amino acids. In nucleotides, the CDR3 is TGTGCCACCATGGGGGCCAGTGAGACTGAAGCTTTCTTT. Translation gives CATMGASETEAFF.

The chain employs TRBV2 and TRBJ2-7; D gene uncertain. The CDR3 totals 11 residues. The V end lost 0 bases, the J end lost 11 bases, and 8 bases lay between the germline ends. Germline lookup yields CDR1 SNHLY and CDR2 FYNNEI. DNA of the CDR3: TGTGCCAGCAGTGAAGCACGGCTTGAGTACTTC. It yields the protein CASSEARLEYF.

This clone was detected only once. The V and J genes are TRBV14 and TRBJ2-7, with no clear D. Trimming shortened V by 0 bases and J by 2 bases, and 5 bases separated the two germline ends. This CDR3 is 13 amino acids long. The germline gives CDR1 SGHDN, CDR2 FVKESK. CDR3 protein: CASSQDRAYEQYF. CDR3 DNA: TGTGCCAGCAGCCAAGATCGGGCCTACGAGCAGTACTTC.

The rearrangement joins TRBV3-1 (or the pseudogene TRBV3-2) to TRBJ1-1; D remains unclear. Germline-derived CDR1 and CDR2 are LGHDT and YNNKEL (reference sequence). V was clipped by 0 bases and J by 5 bases, with 10 bases between them. The CDR3 is 14 amino acids. The CDR3 loop reads CASSQDRFETEAFF. CDR3 in DNA: TGTGCCAGCAGCCAAGACAGGTTTGAGACTGAAGCTTTCTTT.

The chain combines TRBV4-1 with TRBJ2-2; D uncertain. The V gene lost 1 base and the J gene lost 7 bases, with 10 bases spanning the gap. CDR3 length: 14 residues. The germline V gene encodes CDR1 MGHRA and CDR2 YSYEKL. The CDR3 DNA reads as TGCGCCAGCAGCCAAGCTTCTATGGGCGGGGAGCTGTTTTTT. It specifies CASSQASMGGELFF.

This rearrangement joins TRBV7-9 to TRBJ2-7; 8 bases are shared with TRBD1. Germline lookup yields CDR1 SEHNR and CDR2 FQNEAQ (reference sequence). Trimming removed 1 base from V and 2 bases from J; junction bases left unmatched: 7. The CDR3 contains 16 residues. CDR3 residues: CASSLGTGQGPYEQYF. Here the CDR3 DNA reads TGTGCCAGCAGCTTAGGTACTGGACAGGGTCCCTACGAGCAGTACTTC.

The chain uses TRBV11-3 and TRBJ1-6, with D perhaps TRBD1 (5 bases). Deletions cut 0 bases from V and 9 bases from J, with 9 bases between. The CDR3 covers 14 residues. Germline V gene lookup returns CDR1 SGHNT and CDR2 YENEEA. For the CDR3, the DNA is TGTGCCAGCAGCTTAGAAAGGGGAAGTTCACCCCTCCACTTT. Residues: CASSLERGSSPLHF.

The CDR3 loop reads CASSHGFNYGYTF. CDR3 nucleotide sequence: TGTGCCAGCAGCCACGGCTTTAACTATGGCTACACCTTC. The chain is built from TRBV6-4 and TRBJ1-2; D not certain. Germline CDR1 and CDR2: MRHNA and SNTAGT. V gave up 6 bases and J gave up 1 base, with 9 bases separating them. The CDR3 is 13 amino acids.

The V call is TRBV9, the J call TRBJ1-6; D unclear. The CDR3 spans 13 residues. Trimming left V 3 bases short and J 10 bases short, with 11 bases between. Germline CDR1 and CDR2: SGDLS and YYNGEE. This chain's CDR3 is CASSEDVESPLHF. As DNA, the CDR3 is TGTGCCAGCAGCGAAGATGTAGAGTCACCCCTCCACTTT.

The CDR3 DNA sequence: TGTGCCAGCAGTTACGGCAGGGGAAATGAAAAACTGTTTTTT. It specifies CASSYGRGNEKLFF. The chain recombines TRBV6-5 with TRBJ1-4; TRBD1 might be the D (6 bases). Trimming cost V 2 bases and J 5 bases, with 9 bases left between them. Looked up from germline, CDR1 is MNHEY and CDR2 is SVGAGI. The CDR3 sequence is 14 residues long.

This sequence joins TRBV12-3 or TRBV12-4 and TRBJ2-5; either TRBD1 or TRBD2 may supply D (5 bases each). There are 13 residues in the CDR3. The germline V and J ends were trimmed by 3 bases and 5 bases, with 10 bases remaining between them. This chain's CDR3 is CASSFSGTETQYF. In DNA, the CDR3 is TGTGCCAGCAGTTTTTCAGGGACGGAGACCCAGTACTTC.